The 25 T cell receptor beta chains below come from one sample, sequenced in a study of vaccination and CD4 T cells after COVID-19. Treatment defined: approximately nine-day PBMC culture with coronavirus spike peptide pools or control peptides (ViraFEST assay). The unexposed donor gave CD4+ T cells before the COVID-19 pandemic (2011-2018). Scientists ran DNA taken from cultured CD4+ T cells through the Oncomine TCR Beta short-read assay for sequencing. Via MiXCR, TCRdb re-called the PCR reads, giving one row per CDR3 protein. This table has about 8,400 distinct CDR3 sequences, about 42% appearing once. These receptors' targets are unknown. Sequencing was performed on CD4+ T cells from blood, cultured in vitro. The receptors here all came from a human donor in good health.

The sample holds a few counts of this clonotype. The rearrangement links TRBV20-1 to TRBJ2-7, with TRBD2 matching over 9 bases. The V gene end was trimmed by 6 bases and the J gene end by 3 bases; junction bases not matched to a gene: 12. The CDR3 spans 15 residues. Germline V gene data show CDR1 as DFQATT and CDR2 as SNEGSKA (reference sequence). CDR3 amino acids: CSAVNSGSNVYEQYF. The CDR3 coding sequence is TGCAGTGCAGTAAATAGCGGGAGTAATGTCTACGAGCAGTACTTC.

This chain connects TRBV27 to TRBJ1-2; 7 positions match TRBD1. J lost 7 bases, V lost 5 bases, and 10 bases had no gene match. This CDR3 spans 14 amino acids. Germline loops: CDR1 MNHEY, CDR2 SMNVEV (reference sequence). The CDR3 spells CASSPEGAGFGYTF. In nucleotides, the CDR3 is TGTGCCAGCAGTCCGGAGGGGGCAGGGTTTGGCTACACCTTC.

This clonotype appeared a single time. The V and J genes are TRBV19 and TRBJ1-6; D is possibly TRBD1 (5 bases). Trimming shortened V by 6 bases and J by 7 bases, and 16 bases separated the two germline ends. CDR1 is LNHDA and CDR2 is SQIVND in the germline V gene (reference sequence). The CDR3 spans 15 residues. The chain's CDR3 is CASRKFGGMNSPLHF. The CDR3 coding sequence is TGTGCCAGTAGGAAGTTCGGGGGGATGAATTCACCCCTCCACTTT.

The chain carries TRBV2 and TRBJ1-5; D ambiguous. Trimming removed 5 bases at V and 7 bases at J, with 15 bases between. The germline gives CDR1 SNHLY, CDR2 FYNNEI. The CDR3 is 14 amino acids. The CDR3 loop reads CASSFVEPNQPQHF. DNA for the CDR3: TGTGCCAGCAGTTTCGTCGAACCCAACCAGCCCCAGCATTTT.

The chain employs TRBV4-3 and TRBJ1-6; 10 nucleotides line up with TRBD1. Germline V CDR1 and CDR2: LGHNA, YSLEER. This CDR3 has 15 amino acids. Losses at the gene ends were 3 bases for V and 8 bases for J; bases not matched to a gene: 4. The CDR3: CASSHRQGAHSPLHF. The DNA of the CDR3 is TGCGCCAGCAGCCATCGACAGGGGGCTCATTCACCCCTCCACTTT.

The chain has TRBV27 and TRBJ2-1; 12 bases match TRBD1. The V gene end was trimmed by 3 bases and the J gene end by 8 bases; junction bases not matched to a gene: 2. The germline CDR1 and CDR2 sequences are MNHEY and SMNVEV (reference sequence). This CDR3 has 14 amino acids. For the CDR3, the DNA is TGTGCCAGCAGTTTGGGGACAGGGGGCGATGAGCAGTTCTTC. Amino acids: CASSLGTGGDEQFF.

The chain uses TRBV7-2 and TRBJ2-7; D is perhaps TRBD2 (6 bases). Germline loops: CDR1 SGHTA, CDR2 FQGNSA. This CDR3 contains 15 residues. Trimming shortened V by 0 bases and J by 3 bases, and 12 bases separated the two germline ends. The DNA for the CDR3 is TGTGCCAGCAGCTTAGCTGTTTTGGGAGGCTACGAGCAGTACTTC. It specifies CASSLAVLGGYEQYF.

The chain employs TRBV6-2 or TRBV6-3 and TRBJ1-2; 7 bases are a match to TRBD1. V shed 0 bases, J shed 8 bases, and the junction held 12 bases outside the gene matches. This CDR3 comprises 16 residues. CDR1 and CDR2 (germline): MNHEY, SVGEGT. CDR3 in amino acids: CASSYSKRGPSRGYTF. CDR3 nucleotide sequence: TGTGCCAGCAGTTACTCGAAAAGGGGGCCGTCAAGAGGCTACACCTTC.

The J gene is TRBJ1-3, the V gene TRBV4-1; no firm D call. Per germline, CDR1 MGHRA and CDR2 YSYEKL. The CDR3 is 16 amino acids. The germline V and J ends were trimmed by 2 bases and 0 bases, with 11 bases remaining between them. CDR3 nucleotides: TGCGCCAGCAGCCAACTAGGCCACAGCTCTGGAAACACCATATATTTT. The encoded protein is CASSQLGHSSGNTIYF.

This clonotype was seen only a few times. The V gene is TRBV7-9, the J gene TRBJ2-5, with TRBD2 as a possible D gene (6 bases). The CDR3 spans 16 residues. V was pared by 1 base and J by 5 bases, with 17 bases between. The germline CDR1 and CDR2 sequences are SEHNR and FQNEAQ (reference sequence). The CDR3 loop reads CASSLGGLSYGETQYF. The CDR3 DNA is TGTGCCAGCAGCTTAGGGGGACTTTCATACGGGGAGACCCAGTACTTC.

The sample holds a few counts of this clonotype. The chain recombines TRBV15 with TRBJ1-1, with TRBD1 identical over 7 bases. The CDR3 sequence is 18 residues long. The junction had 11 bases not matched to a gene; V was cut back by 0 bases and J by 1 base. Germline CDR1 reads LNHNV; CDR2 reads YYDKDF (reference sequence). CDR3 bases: TGTGCCACCAGCAGAGACGGGGCCCTCAGGGGGGCGAACACTGAAGCTTTCTTT. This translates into CATSRDGALRGANTEAFF.

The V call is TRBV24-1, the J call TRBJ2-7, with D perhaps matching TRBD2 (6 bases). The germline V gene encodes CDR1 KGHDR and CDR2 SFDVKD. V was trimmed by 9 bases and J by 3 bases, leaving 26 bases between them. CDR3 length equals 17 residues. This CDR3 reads CATGAGNNPRLFYEQYF. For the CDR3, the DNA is TGTGCCACCGGGGCGGGAAACAATCCCCGTCTTTTCTACGAGCAGTACTTC.

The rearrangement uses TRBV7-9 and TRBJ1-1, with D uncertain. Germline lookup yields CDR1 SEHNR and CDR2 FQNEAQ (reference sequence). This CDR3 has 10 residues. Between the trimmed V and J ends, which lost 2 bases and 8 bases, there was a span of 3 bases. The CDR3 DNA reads TGTGCCAGCAGCTTATCCGAAGCTTTCTTT. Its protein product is CASSLSEAFF. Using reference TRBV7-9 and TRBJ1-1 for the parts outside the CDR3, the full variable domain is DTGVSQNPRHKITKRGQNVTFRCDPISEHNRLYWYRQTLGQGPEFLTYFQNEAQLEKSRLLSDRFSAERPKGSFSTLEIQRTEQGDSAMYLCASSLSEAFFGQGTRLTVV.

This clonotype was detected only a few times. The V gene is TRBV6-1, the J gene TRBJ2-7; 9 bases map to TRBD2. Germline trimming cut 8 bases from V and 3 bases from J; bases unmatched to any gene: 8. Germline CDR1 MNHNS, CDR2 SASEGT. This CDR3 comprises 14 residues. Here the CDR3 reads CASRRGLANYEQYF. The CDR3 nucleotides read TGTGCCAGCCGCCGCGGACTAGCGAACTACGAGCAGTACTTC.

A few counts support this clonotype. The CDR3 DNA follows: TGTGCCAGCAGCACACTCCGCCCACGGAGGGTTTGGCGTCAGCCCCAGCATTTT. It yields the protein CASSTLRPRRVWRQPQHF. This chain joins TRBV21-1 and TRBJ1-5. TRBV21-1 is an annotated pseudogene. This CDR3 has 18 amino acids.

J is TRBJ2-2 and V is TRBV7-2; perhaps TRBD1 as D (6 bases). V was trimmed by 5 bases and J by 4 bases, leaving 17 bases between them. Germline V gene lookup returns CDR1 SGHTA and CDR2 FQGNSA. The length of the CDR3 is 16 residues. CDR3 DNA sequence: TGTGCCAGCAGCCTATCCGTTGGCAGGGGCACCGGGGAGCTGTTTTTT. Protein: CASSLSVGRGTGELFF.

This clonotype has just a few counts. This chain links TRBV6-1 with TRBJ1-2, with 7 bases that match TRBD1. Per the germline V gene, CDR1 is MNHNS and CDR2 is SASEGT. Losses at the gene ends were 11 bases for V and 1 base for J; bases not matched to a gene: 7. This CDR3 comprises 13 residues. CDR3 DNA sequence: TGTGCCGTCGCCGGGACAGTTAACTATGGCTACACCTTC. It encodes CAVAGTVNYGYTF.

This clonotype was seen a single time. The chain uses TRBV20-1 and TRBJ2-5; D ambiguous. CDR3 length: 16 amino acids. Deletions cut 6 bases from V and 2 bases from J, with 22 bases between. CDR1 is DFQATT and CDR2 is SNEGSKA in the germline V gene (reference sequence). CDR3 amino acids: CSAAPPWGVGQETQYF. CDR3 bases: TGCAGTGCCGCCCCGCCTTGGGGTGTGGGGCAAGAGACCCAGTACTTC.

The CDR3 region is CASSIGGTSYEQYF. The DNA of the CDR3 is TGTGCCAGTAGTATAGGCGGGACAAGTTACGAGCAGTACTTC. The chain links TRBV19 to TRBJ2-7; tentatively, D is TRBD1 or TRBD2 (6 bases each). This CDR3 has 14 amino acids. The ends were cut back, 1 base at V and 4 bases at J, with 11 bases in the middle. Germline V lookup: CDR1 LNHDA, CDR2 SQIVND (reference sequence). Combining the CDR3 with reference TRBV19 and TRBJ2-7 gives the whole variable domain DGGITQSPKYLFRKEGQNVTLSCEQNLNHDAMYWYRQDPGQGLRLIYYSQIVNDFQKGDIAEGYSVSREKKESFPLTVTSAQKNPTAFYLCASSIGGTSYEQYFGPGTRLTVT.

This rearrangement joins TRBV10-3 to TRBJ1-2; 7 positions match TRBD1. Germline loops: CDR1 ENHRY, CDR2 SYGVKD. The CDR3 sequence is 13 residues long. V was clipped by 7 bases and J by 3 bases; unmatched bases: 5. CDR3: CAIKTGVYYGYTF. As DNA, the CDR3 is TGTGCCATCAAAACAGGGGTCTACTATGGCTACACCTTC.

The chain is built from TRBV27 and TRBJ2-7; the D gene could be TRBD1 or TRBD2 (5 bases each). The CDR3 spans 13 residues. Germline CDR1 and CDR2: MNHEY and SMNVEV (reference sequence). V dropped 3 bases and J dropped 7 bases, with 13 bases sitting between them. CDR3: CASSLRGSREQYF. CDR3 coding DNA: TGTGCCAGCAGTTTGAGGGGTTCGAGAGAGCAGTACTTC.

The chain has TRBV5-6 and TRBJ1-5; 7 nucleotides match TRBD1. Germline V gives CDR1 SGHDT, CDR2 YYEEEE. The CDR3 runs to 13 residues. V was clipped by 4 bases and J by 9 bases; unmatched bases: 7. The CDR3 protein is CASSGDRVGPQHF. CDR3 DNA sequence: TGTGCCAGCAGCGGTGACAGGGTCGGGCCCCAGCATTTT.

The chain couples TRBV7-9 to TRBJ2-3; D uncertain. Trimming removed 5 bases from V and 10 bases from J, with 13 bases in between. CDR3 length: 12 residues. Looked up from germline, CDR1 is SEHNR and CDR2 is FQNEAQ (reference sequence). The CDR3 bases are TGTGCCAGCAGCCCCGCTGATCGGCCGCAGTATTTT. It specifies CASSPADRPQYF.

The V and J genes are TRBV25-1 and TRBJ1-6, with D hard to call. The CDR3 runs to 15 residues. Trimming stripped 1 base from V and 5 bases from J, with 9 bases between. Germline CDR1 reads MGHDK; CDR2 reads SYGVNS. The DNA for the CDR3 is TGTGCCAGCAGTGAATCGACCATCCATAATTCACCCCTCCACTTT. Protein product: CASSESTIHNSPLHF.

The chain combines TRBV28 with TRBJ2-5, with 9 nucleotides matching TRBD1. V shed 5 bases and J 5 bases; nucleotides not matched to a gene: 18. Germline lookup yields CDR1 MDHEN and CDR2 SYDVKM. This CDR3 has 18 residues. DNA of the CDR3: TGTGCCAGCAGTCCCATCCTCGGGTCGGGACAGGGAACGGAGACCCAGTACTTC. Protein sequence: CASSPILGSGQGTETQYF.